Below, one TCR beta chain is given with its context. These data are taken from a study of cytomegalovirus exposure and HLA in healthy donors. With 60 Vbeta and 13 Jbeta primers, the PCR was carried out. Generated by immunoSEQ multiplex PCR, the TCRdb table keeps only in-frame clones and is missing some. The table has about 130,000 clones, roughly four fifths seen once; the top ten hold around 1.8%. The sequence derives from a man in his fifties or sixties in good health and CMV-seronegative. Sample: PBMCs.

The CDR3 nucleotides are TGTGCCAGCAACCGACAGGGGCGGGGGGAGACCCAGTACTTC. This codes for CASNRQGRGETQYF. The chain has TRBV7-2 and TRBJ2-5; weak D call: TRBD1 (8 bases). The CDR3 runs to 14 residues. Trimming pared 7 bases from V and 5 bases from J, leaving 17 bases between. CDR1 is SGHTA, CDR2 FQGNSA, per germline.